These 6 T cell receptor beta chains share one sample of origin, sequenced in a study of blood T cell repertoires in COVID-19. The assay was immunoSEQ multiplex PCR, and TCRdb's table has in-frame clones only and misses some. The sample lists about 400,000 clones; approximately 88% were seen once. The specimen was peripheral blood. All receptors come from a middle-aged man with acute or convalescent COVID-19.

This CDR3 reads CASSSLDRNNEQFF. CDR3 DNA sequence: TGTGCCAGCAGCTCTTTAGACAGGAACAATGAGCAGTTCTTC. The chain is built from TRBV21-1 and TRBJ2-1; the D segment call TRBD1 is taken from the table without a DNA check. TRBV21-1 is recorded as a pseudogene. CDR3 length: 14 amino acids.

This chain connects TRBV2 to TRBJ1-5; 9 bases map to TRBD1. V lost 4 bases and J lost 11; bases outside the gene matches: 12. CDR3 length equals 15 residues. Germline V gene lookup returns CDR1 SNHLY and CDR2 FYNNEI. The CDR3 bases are TGTGCCAGCAGTGCTAGGATGGGACAGGGTCTAACCCAGCATTTT. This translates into CASSARMGQGLTQHF.

The CDR3 sequence is CASSVEGGLGGNTIYF. CDR3 in DNA: TGTGCCAGCAGCGTAGAAGGGGGATTAGGTGGAAACACCATATATTTT. The genes are TRBV9 and TRBJ1-3, with a weak D call TRBD1 (6 bases). The ends were cut back, 0 bases at V and 3 bases at J, with 13 bases in the middle. CDR1 SGDLS and CDR2 YYNGEE come from the germline V gene. The CDR3 totals 16 residues.

The CDR3 nucleotides read TGTGCCAGCAGCTTTCCGGGAGCCCCTGGGAAGTACTTC. Translated: CASSFPGAPGKYF. The chain has TRBV5-4 and TRBJ2-7, with D possibly TRBD2 on 6 matching bases. This CDR3 region has 13 residues. Germline CDR1 reads SGHNT; CDR2 reads YYREEE (reference sequence). Trimming left V 2 bases short and J 11 bases short, with 17 bases between.

The CDR3 sequence: CASSVSRANYGYTF. CDR3 sequence (DNA): TGTGCCAGCAGCGTGAGTCGTGCTAACTATGGCTACACCTTC. The chain employs TRBV7-2 and TRBJ1-2; D remains ambiguous. This CDR3 region has 14 residues. Trimming removed 5 bases from V and 0 bases from J, with 10 bases in between. The germline gives CDR1 SGHTA, CDR2 FQGNSA. Looking up the rest from reference TRBV7-2 and TRBJ1-2 gives the full variable domain: GAGVSQSPSNKVTEKGKDVELRCDPISGHTALYWYRQSLGQGLEFLIYFQGNSAPDKSGLPSDRFSAERTGGSVSTLTIQRTQQEDSAVYLCASSVSRANYGYTFGSGTRLTVV.

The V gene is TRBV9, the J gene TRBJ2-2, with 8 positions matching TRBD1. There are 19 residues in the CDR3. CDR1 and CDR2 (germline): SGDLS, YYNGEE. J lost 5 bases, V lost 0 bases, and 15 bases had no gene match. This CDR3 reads CASSVATYGRGLRTGELFF. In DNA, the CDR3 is TGTGCCAGCAGCGTAGCTACGTATGGCAGGGGGCTTCGTACCGGGGAGCTGTTTTTT.